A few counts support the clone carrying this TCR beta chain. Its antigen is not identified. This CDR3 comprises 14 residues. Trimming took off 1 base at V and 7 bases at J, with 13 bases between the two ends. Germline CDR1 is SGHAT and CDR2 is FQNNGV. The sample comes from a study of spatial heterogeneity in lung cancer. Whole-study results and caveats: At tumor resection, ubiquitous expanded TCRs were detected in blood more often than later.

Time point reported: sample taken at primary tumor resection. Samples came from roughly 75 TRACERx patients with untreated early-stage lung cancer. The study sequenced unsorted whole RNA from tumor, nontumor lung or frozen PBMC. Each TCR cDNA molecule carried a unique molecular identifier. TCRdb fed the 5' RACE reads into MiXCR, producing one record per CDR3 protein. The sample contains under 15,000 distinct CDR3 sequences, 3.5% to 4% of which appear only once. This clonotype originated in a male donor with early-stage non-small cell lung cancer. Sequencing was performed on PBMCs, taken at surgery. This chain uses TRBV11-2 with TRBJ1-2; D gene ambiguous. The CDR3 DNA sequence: TGTGCCAGCAGCTTAGTGGCAGGAACGAGTGGCTACACCTTC. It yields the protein CASSLVAGTSGYTF.